Below are 13 T cell receptor beta chains sequenced from a single sample in a study of CD8 T cells in Susac syndrome. Reverse transcription of roughly 0.45 to 1 ug RNA used random hexamers. TCRdb re-derived calls from the immunoSEQ multiplex PCR reads in MiXCR, one entry per CDR3 protein. The sample lists 85,000 to 120,000 distinct CDR3 sequences, approximately 94% occurring once. The sequencing sample was made of CD8+ T cells from PBMCs. All receptors come from a human donor with Susac syndrome.

This chain's CDR3 is CASSQRPGELFF. CDR3 DNA sequence: TGCGCCAGCAGCCAAAGGCCCGGGGAGCTGTTTTTT. The chain is built from TRBV4-1 and TRBJ2-2; no clear D gene. The CDR3 consists of 12 residues. Germline loops: CDR1 MGHRA, CDR2 YSYEKL. V lost 2 bases, J lost 6 bases, and 4 bases lay in between.

The V call is TRBV19, the J call TRBJ1-1, with D perhaps matching TRBD1 (6 bases). The CDR3 runs to 13 residues. CDR1 is LNHDA and CDR2 is SQIVND in the germline V gene (reference sequence). Deletions cut 7 bases from V and 1 base from J, with 10 bases between. The CDR3 here is CASKGEWNTEAFF. CDR3 coding DNA: TGTGCCAGTAAGGGGGAATGGAACACTGAAGCTTTCTTT.

This chain connects TRBV13 to TRBJ1-4; D perhaps matches TRBD1 (5 bases). Trimming removed 0 bases at V and 8 bases at J, with 19 bases between. The CDR3 consists of 17 residues. Germline V CDR1 and CDR2: PRHDT, FYEKMQ (reference sequence). The CDR3 bases are TGTGCCAGCAGCTTAGGGGCCAGCGCGGGCCGGGGCGAAAAACTGTTTTTT. It codes for CASSLGASAGRGEKLFF.

The chain combines TRBV20-1 with TRBJ1-4; D not certain. The CDR3 extends over 14 amino acids. The V gene's germline CDR1 is DFQATT and CDR2 SNEGSKA (reference sequence). Trimming removed 3 bases from V and 7 bases from J, with 15 bases in between. The CDR3 nucleotides read TGCAGTGCTAGTGGCCCAGGCTTCGGTGAAAAACTGTTTTTT. Amino acids: CSASGPGFGEKLFF.

The rearrangement links TRBV5-4 to TRBJ2-2; maybe TRBD2 (6 bases). The V end lost 4 bases, the J end lost 3 bases, and 7 bases lay between the germline ends. The germline V gene encodes CDR1 SGHNT and CDR2 YYREEE (reference sequence). This CDR3 is 13 amino acids long. The CDR3 spells CASSTGDTGELFF. CDR3 nucleotide sequence: TGTGCCAGCAGCACGGGGGACACCGGGGAGCTGTTTTTT. The whole variable domain, remainder taken from reference TRBV5-4 and TRBJ2-2, is ETGVTQSPTHLIKTRGQQVTLRCSSQSGHNTVSWYQQALGQGPQFIFQYYREEENGRGNFPPRFSGLQFPNYSSELNVNALELDDSALYLCASSTGDTGELFFGEGSRLTVL.

V gene TRBV3-1 combines with J gene TRBJ2-1; D is unresolved. The V end was cut by 1 base, the J end by 8 bases, with 9 bases between. CDR1 is LGHDT and CDR2 is YNNKEL in the germline V gene (reference sequence). This CDR3 contains 13 residues. The CDR3 sequence is CASSQAVTDEQFF. DNA for the CDR3: TGTGCCAGCAGCCAAGCTGTTACGGATGAGCAGTTCTTC.

The gene calls are TRBV15 and TRBJ2-7; TRBD2 might be the D (7 bases). The germline V gene has CDR1 LNHNV and CDR2 YYDKDF (reference sequence). Trimming cost V 8 bases and J 3 bases, with 14 bases left between them. This CDR3 is 13 amino acids long. This chain's CDR3 is CATWGGPDYEQYF. DNA of the CDR3: TGTGCCACCTGGGGGGGCCCCGACTACGAGCAGTACTTC.

The V call is TRBV15, the J call TRBJ1-5; no firm D call. This CDR3 is built from 14 residues. Per the germline V gene, CDR1 is LNHNV and CDR2 is YYDKDF (reference sequence). V lost 6 bases, J lost 0 bases, and 9 bases lay in between. As DNA, the CDR3 is TGTGCCACCAGGGACGGTGATAGCAATCAGCCCCAGCATTTT. Translation gives CATRDGDSNQPQHF.

This clonotype occurred once. V gene TRBV15 combines with J gene TRBJ2-4; either TRBD1 or TRBD2 may fit D (7 bases each). Trimming took off 3 bases at V and 8 bases at J, with 11 bases between the two ends. CDR3 length equals 13 residues. The germline V gene has CDR1 LNHNV and CDR2 YYDKDF (reference sequence). CDR3: CATSSQGGDIQYF. CDR3 DNA sequence: TGTGCCACCAGCAGCCAGGGGGGGGACATTCAGTACTTC.

This chain joins TRBV14 and TRBJ2-5; D call uncertain. The ends were cut back, 3 bases at V and 5 bases at J, with 10 bases in the middle. The CDR3 extends over 13 amino acids. The germline CDR1 and CDR2 sequences are SGHDN and FVKESK. DNA of the CDR3: TGTGCCAGCAGCCATGAGACCGGGGAGACCCAGTACTTC. As protein: CASSHETGETQYF.

This chain connects TRBV20-1 to TRBJ2-5; D is perhaps TRBD2 (5 bases). The CDR3 consists of 12 residues. In germline, CDR1 is DFQATT, CDR2 SNEGSKA (reference sequence). V was trimmed by 6 bases and J by 3 bases, leaving 11 bases between them. CDR3 amino acids: CSARWEKETQYF. The CDR3 region has the DNA TGCAGTGCCCGTTGGGAGAAAGAGACCCAGTACTTC.

The chain has TRBV9 and TRBJ2-1, with unresolved D. This CDR3 contains 15 residues. V shed 4 bases and J shed 0 bases, with 11 bases lying between them. CDR1 and CDR2 from the germline V gene are SGDLS and YYNGEE. The CDR3 bases are TGTGCCAGCAGCTTAGCCGATAGCTCCTACAATGAGCAGTTCTTC. Protein sequence: CASSLADSSYNEQFF.

V is TRBV20-1 and J is TRBJ2-5; 10 positions match TRBD2. This CDR3 has 14 residues. V trimming: 4 bases; J trimming: 0 bases; junction bases outside the gene matches: 2. Germline V lookup: CDR1 DFQATT, CDR2 SNEGSKA (reference sequence). The CDR3 nucleotides are TGCAGTGCTAATAGCGGGGGGTACCAAGAGACCCAGTACTTC. Protein: CSANSGGYQETQYF.